The T cell receptor (beta chain) under discussion was sequenced for a study of shared clonotypes between healthy human individuals. Study in general: Participating donors consisted of a couple of women and a few men aged 18 to 49.

Naive CD8 cells lacked CD45RO and underwent positive selection for CCR7, leaving out terminally differentiated effector memory CD45RA+ cells. Losses at the gene ends were 7 bases for V and 0 bases for J; bases not matched to a gene: 9. The germline CDR1 and CDR2 sequences are LNHNV and YYDKDF (reference sequence). The CDR3 loop spans 16 amino acids. The run depth of the assay was deep. Per the original methods: Without quality scores, immunoSEQ junctional reads could not be filtered like full-length reads. The method was immunoSEQ multiplex PCR; TCRdb's version includes in-frame clones alone and lacks a portion of them. The V and J calls and clone size come from that table; D and trimming were worked out from the DNA. The top ten clones hold about 1.5% of a sample with around 2,000,000 clones, about 93% of them seen once. Concerning this clone itself: Antigen specificity is unknown.

Study findings and constraints: Shared clonotypes: roughly 4.5% naive CD4, roughly 3.8% naive CD8, roughly 2.4% memory CD4, about 0.4% memory CD8.

Source material: naive CD8+ T cells from PBMCs. The clonotype was recovered from a young man in good health. Some clones in this sample may be carry-over from other donors' samples. The chain has TRBV15 and TRBJ2-4; 7 bases map to TRBD2. This CDR3 is CATMGLAVIAKNIQYF. The CDR3 DNA reads TGTGCCACCATGGGGCTAGCGGTGATAGCCAAAAACATTCAGTACTTC.